This T cell receptor (beta chain) was profiled in a study of cytomegalovirus exposure and HLA in healthy donors. Broader study findings: The study assumed roughly uniform donor sequencing depth for presence/absence analyses. Per published reports, the classifier diagnosed cytomegalovirus status with high specificity and sensitivity. TCR beta V- and J-gene trimming, according to a later analysis, was linked to a missense DCLRE1C variant.

The PCR was carried out with 60 Vbeta primers and 13 Jbeta primers. Methods used by the authors: Some 80 million unique TCR beta chains, some 11 million shared, were counted in a later analysis. Clones were read by immunoSEQ multiplex PCR, and TCRdb kept only the in-frame ones, dropping some. That table supplies the V and J calls and clone size; D and trimming were determined from the DNA. The data contain 150,000 or so clones, approximately 69% of them seen just once; the ten biggest clones take up 2.1%. On this clone itself: Its antigen is unidentified.

This clonotype originated in a young man in good health and CMV-seronegative. The sample consisted of PBMCs.

CDR3 nucleotide sequence: TGTGCCATCAAGTCTAGCGGGGGATTAAATGAGCAGTTCTTC. This translates into CAIKSSGGLNEQFF. The chain joins TRBV10-3 to TRBJ2-1; 10 nucleotides match TRBD2. CDR1 ENHRY and CDR2 SYGVKD come from the germline V gene. Trimming at V came to 7 bases and at J to 7 bases, leaving 7 bases not matched to a gene. The CDR3 consists of 14 residues.